These 26 T cell receptor beta chains were sequenced from one sample in a study of shared T cell receptors in the human thymus. Measured with immunoSEQ multiplex PCR; TCRdb has only the in-frame clones, and not every one. The repertoire consists of roughly 550,000 clones, with approximately 78% occurring once and the leading ten covering less than 0.015%. The same sample was also studied in work on human thymus T cells.

The sequenced sample was thymocytes. The origin of the receptors is a boy under two years old with a congenital heart defect.

This rearrangement joins TRBV15 to TRBJ2-3, with 10 bases that match TRBD2. V gave up 3 bases and J gave up 1 base; unmatched junction bases: 13. The CDR3 covers 19 residues. The germline V gene encodes CDR1 LNHNV and CDR2 YYDKDF (reference sequence). In DNA form, the CDR3 reads TGTGCCACCAGCAGTAGCGGGAGGCCTATTCGAAACCGCACAGATACGCAGTATTTT. Its translation is CATSSSGRPIRNRTDTQYF.

This chain uses TRBV30 with TRBJ2-7; perhaps TRBD1 as D (6 bases). Germline-derived CDR1 and CDR2 are GTSNPN and SVGIG (reference sequence). The V gene lost 4 bases and the J gene lost 0 bases, with 13 bases spanning the gap. This CDR3 is 14 amino acids long. The CDR3 nucleotides are TGTGCCTGGACCAGGAGGACAGTCTCCTACGAGCAGTACTTC. This gives the protein CAWTRRTVSYEQYF.

The J gene is TRBJ1-1, the V gene TRBV4-2, with D perhaps TRBD1 (5 bases). Germline V gene data show CDR1 as LGHNA and CDR2 as YNFKEQ. Trimming pared 1 base from V and 3 bases from J, leaving 12 bases between. The CDR3 is 15 amino acids. As DNA, the CDR3 is TGTGCCAGCAGCCAAGGATTGGTCAGGGACACTGAAGCTTTCTTT. It encodes CASSQGLVRDTEAFF.

The CDR3 sequence is CASSKHAGTSLYEQYF. DNA of the CDR3: TGTGCCAGCAGCAAACACGCCGGGACTAGCCTCTACGAGCAGTACTTC. The V and J genes are TRBV5-8 and TRBJ2-7; 9 bases match TRBD2. The CDR3 contains 16 residues. The trim removed 4 bases at V and 3 bases at J, leaving 11 bases unmatched. From germline, CDR1 is SGHTS and CDR2 YDEGEE.

J is TRBJ1-5 and V is TRBV9; perhaps TRBD1 as D (5 bases). CDR1 SGDLS and CDR2 YYNGEE come from the germline V gene. Trimming left V 1 base short and J 2 bases short, with 13 bases between. This CDR3 has 16 residues. In nucleotides, the CDR3 is TGTGCCAGCAGCGTATCGGGGGACGCGGGCAATCAGCCCCAGCATTTT. The encoded protein is CASSVSGDAGNQPQHF.

The chain couples TRBV4-1 to TRBJ1-4; possibly TRBD1 for D (5 bases). The V end lost 1 base, the J end lost 5 bases, and 14 bases lay between the germline ends. The CDR3 totals 16 residues. Germline-derived CDR1 and CDR2 are MGHRA and YSYEKL. The CDR3 sequence: CASSQVQGAINEKLFF. The CDR3 DNA sequence: TGCGCCAGCAGCCAAGTTCAGGGCGCCATAAATGAAAAACTGTTTTTT.

V usage is TRBV7-9 and J usage is TRBJ1-4; D may be TRBD1 (5 bases). V lost 6 bases and J lost 3, with 17 bases in between. From germline, CDR1 is SEHNR and CDR2 FQNEAQ (reference sequence). This CDR3 contains 16 residues. The CDR3 spells CASSLSNRSPNEKLFF. CDR3 nucleotides: TGTGCCAGCAGTCTTTCTAACAGGTCTCCTAATGAAAAACTGTTTTTT. The full variable domain, rest sourced from reference TRBV7-9 and TRBJ1-4, is DTGVSQNPRHKITKRGQNVTFRCDPISEHNRLYWYRQTLGQGPEFLTYFQNEAQLEKSRLLSDRFSAERPKGSFSTLEIQRTEQGDSAMYLCASSLSNRSPNEKLFFGSGTQLSVL.

The rearrangement links TRBV30 to TRBJ1-5; D perhaps matches TRBD1 (5 bases). Germline V gene lookup returns CDR1 GTSNPN and CDR2 SVGIG (reference sequence). V dropped 2 bases and J dropped 5 bases, with 16 bases sitting between them. This CDR3 comprises 15 residues. CDR3 nucleotide sequence: TGTGCCTGGAGTCCCCCGCAGGGCCCCGATCAGCCCCAGCATTTT. Translating gives CAWSPPQGPDQPQHF.

The rearrangement uses TRBV4-1 and TRBJ2-1; 12 positions agree with TRBD2. Losses at the gene ends were 2 bases for V and 7 bases for J; bases not matched to a gene: 15. There are 19 residues in the CDR3. The V gene's germline CDR1 is MGHRA and CDR2 YSYEKL. The CDR3 loop reads CASSQSANGLAGMVNEQFF. CDR3 in DNA: TGCGCCAGCAGCCAATCAGCCAATGGACTAGCGGGAATGGTTAATGAGCAGTTCTTC.

The chain's CDR3 is CASSSVGRRGDTQYF. The CDR3 region has the DNA TGTGCCAGTAGTTCGGTCGGGAGACGGGGAGATACGCAGTATTTT. This rearrangement joins TRBV19 to TRBJ2-3; TRBD2 is a possible D gene (6 bases). This CDR3 is 15 amino acids long. The V end lost 5 bases, the J end lost 5 bases, and 17 bases lay between the germline ends. Germline-derived CDR1 and CDR2 are LNHDA and SQIVND (reference sequence).

V gene TRBV28 combines with J gene TRBJ2-7; D gene unclear. From germline, CDR1 is MDHEN and CDR2 SYDVKM. There are 10 residues in the CDR3. The V end lost 6 bases, the J end lost 6 bases, and 6 bases lay between the germline ends. For the CDR3, the DNA is TGTGCCAGCAGAGACTCCGAGCAGTACTTC. Residues: CASRDSEQYF.

The V and J genes are TRBV18 and TRBJ1-5; D unresolved. Germline V gives CDR1 KGHSH, CDR2 LQKENI. Trimming stripped 3 bases from V and 9 bases from J, with 18 bases between. This CDR3 is built from 15 residues. CDR3 sequence reads: CASSPQTKAGGPQHF. In DNA form, the CDR3 reads TGTGCCAGCTCACCCCAAACAAAGGCTGGAGGGCCCCAGCATTTT.

This chain joins TRBV7-9 and TRBJ2-7; D may be TRBD2 (5 bases). V lost 5 bases and J lost 4, with 15 bases in between. The CDR3 extends over 14 amino acids. Germline values: CDR1 SEHNR, CDR2 FQNEAQ (reference sequence). The CDR3 loop reads CASSEEGERYEQYF. Here the CDR3 DNA reads TGTGCCAGCAGCGAAGAGGGTGAGCGGTACGAGCAGTACTTC.

The genes are TRBV29-1 and TRBJ1-5; D is undetermined. With 3 bases removed from V and 1 base from J, the gap between germline ends came to 7 bases. This CDR3 region has 13 residues. Germline CDR1 and CDR2: SQVTM and ANQGSEA. The CDR3 protein is CSVDEGSNQPQHF. As DNA, the CDR3 is TGCAGCGTTGACGAGGGAAGCAATCAGCCCCAGCATTTT.

The rearrangement uses TRBV5-4 and TRBJ2-7; unclear D gene. This CDR3 spans 15 amino acids. V gave up 2 bases and J gave up 2 bases, with 14 bases separating them. Germline V gives CDR1 SGHNT, CDR2 YYREEE (reference sequence). The DNA of the CDR3 is TGTGCCAGCAGCTTCCTCCCTGGGCACCCCTACGAGCAGTACTTC. It translates to CASSFLPGHPYEQYF.

The chain joins TRBV6-5 to TRBJ2-5; D unresolved. The J call may be in error: the DNA end matches TRBJ2-7 better. Per germline, CDR1 MNHEY and CDR2 SVGAGI. The CDR3 length is 15 residues. CDR3 coding DNA: TGTGCCAGCAGAATCCCGCCCCGCGCATCCTACGAGCAGTACTTC. Translating it yields CASRIPPRASYEQYF.

This clone was recorded once. The chain joins TRBV2 to TRBJ2-2; TRBD2 aligns across 11 bases. V shed 6 bases and J 6 bases; nucleotides not matched to a gene: 18. The CDR3 is 19 amino acids. CDR1 and CDR2 from the germline V gene are SNHLY and FYNNEI. CDR3 protein: CASRFRLLAGGSLAGELFF. CDR3 in DNA: TGTGCCAGCAGGTTTCGACTCTTAGCGGGAGGGTCCCTTGCCGGGGAGCTGTTTTTT.

V gene TRBV4-1 combines with J gene TRBJ2-7; 10 nucleotides match TRBD2. J gave up 4 bases and V 0 bases, and 9 bases lay outside the gene matches. Germline CDR1 is MGHRA and CDR2 is YSYEKL. The CDR3 is 17 residues long. The CDR3 DNA sequence: TGCGCCAGCAGCCAAGAACCTTCTAGCGGGAGTGTATACGAGCAGTACTTC. Protein sequence: CASSQEPSSGSVYEQYF.

Here the CDR3 reads CASMDRAGEQYF. The CDR3 region has the DNA TGTGCCAGCATGGACAGGGCAGGAGAGCAGTACTTC. This chain joins TRBV28 and TRBJ2-7, with 8 bases fitting TRBD1. Germline V gives CDR1 MDHEN, CDR2 SYDVKM. With 7 bases clipped from V and 7 bases from J, the junction kept 6 bases outside the gene matches. This CDR3 has 12 amino acids.

This clone was counted between two and nine times. The rearrangement joins TRBV18 to TRBJ1-4; tentatively, D is TRBD1 (5 bases). The V end lost 0 bases, the J end lost 6 bases, and 17 bases lay between the germline ends. In germline, CDR1 is KGHSH, CDR2 LQKENI. This CDR3 has 17 amino acids. CDR3 region: CASSPPGGKTPYEKLFF. CDR3 in DNA: TGTGCCAGCTCACCACCGGGGGGGAAAACCCCATATGAAAAACTGTTTTTT.

This rearrangement joins TRBV18 to TRBJ1-4; TRBD1 is a possible D gene (6 bases). The CDR3 runs 16 residues. V lost 0 bases and J 0 bases, leaving 8 bases between the germline ends. Germline assignment: CDR1 KGHSH and CDR2 LQKENI. Written as DNA, the CDR3 is TGTGCCAGCTCACCACCGACAGGCCCAACTAATGAAAAACTGTTTTTT. Residues: CASSPPTGPTNEKLFF.

For the CDR3, the DNA is TGCGCCAGCAGTCCTAGTTCGCACAATGAGCAGTTCTTC. The encoded protein is CASSPSSHNEQFF. V usage is TRBV10-1 and J usage is TRBJ2-1; D is unresolved. This CDR3 region has 13 residues. The V gene lost 5 bases and the J gene lost 5 bases, with 10 bases spanning the gap. Germline CDR1 and CDR2: WNHNN and SYGVQD (reference sequence).

The chain links TRBV6-5 to TRBJ1-2, with D perhaps matching TRBD1 (6 bases). CDR3 length: 15 amino acids. V was shortened by 3 bases and J by 0 bases, with 11 bases between the two germline ends. Germline CDR1 reads MNHEY; CDR2 reads SVGAGI. DNA of the CDR3: TGTGCCAGCAGTTATCTCAGGACAGCTAACTATGGCTACACCTTC. This translates into CASSYLRTANYGYTF.

V usage is TRBV15 and J usage is TRBJ1-1, with D hard to call. Trimming took off 0 bases at V and 2 bases at J, with 10 bases between the two ends. Germline assignment: CDR1 LNHNV and CDR2 YYDKDF (reference sequence). The CDR3 consists of 15 residues. The CDR3 nucleotides read TGTGCCACCAGCAGAGAGGGCTGGCCAAACACTGAAGCTTTCTTT. It translates to CATSREGWPNTEAFF.

The genes are TRBV27 and TRBJ2-3; 9 bases match TRBD2. The CDR3 has 16 amino acids. V lost 2 bases to trimming and J lost 4 bases; unmatched junction nucleotides: 7. CDR1 MNHEY and CDR2 SMNVEV come from the germline V gene (reference sequence). The CDR3 DNA reads TGTGCCAGCAGTTTAGCGGGAGGGCCCTCCCCAGATACGCAGTATTTT. Translated: CASSLAGGPSPDTQYF.

The chain has TRBV27 and TRBJ2-2; no clear D gene. Germline lookup yields CDR1 MNHEY and CDR2 SMNVEV (reference sequence). The V and J ends lost 0 bases and 5 bases respectively, with 10 bases between them. This CDR3 is built from 15 residues. As DNA, the CDR3 is TGTGCCAGCAGTTTATCAACTACCGGGACCGGGGAGCTGTTTTTT. Translation gives CASSLSTTGTGELFF.